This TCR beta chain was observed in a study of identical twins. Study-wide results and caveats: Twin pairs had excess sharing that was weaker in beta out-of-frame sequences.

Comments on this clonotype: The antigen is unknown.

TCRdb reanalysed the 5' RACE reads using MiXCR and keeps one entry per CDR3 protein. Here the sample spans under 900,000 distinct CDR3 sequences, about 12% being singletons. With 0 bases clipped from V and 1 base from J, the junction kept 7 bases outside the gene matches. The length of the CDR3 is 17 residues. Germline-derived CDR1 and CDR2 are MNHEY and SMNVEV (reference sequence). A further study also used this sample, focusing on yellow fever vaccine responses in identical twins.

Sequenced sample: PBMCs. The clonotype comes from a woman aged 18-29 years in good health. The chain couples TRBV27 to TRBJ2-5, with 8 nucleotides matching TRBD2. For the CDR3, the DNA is TGTGCCAGCAGTTTATCGGTAACTAGCGGCCTCCAAGAGACCCAGTACTTC. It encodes CASSLSVTSGLQETQYF.